Listed below are T cell receptor beta chains from one sample, sequenced in a study of CD8 T cells in Susac syndrome. TCRdb re-analysed the immunoSEQ multiplex PCR reads in MiXCR, keeping a single row per CDR3 protein. The sample lists some 170,000 distinct CDR3 sequences; 85% to 95% were seen once. The sample comprised CD4+ T cells from PBMCs. Every receptor here comes from a human donor with Susac syndrome. The CDR3 runs from the conserved cysteine through the conserved F or W. The D gene is left open where the match is weak. Some rows mark clone size as missing; the rest say once, few, many or name a class of expanded clone.

TRBJ2-1	TRBD2	NA	16	TRBV2	CASSEAGLAGGAEQFF
TRBJ2-5	NA	NA	14	TRBV28	CASSAAGVQETQYF
TRBJ2-7	TRBD2	NA	15	TRBV7-2	CASSLETSGTPEQYF
TRBJ2-3	TRBD2	NA	18	TRBV7-2	CASSLGLAGGSGTDTQYF
TRBJ2-3	NA	NA	15	TRBV2	CASSSKRDSTDTQYF
TRBJ2-1	NA	once	13	TRBV5-1	CATRGDSYNEQFF
TRBJ1-5	NA	NA	12	TRBV6-2/TRBV6-3	CASRNRDQPQHF
TRBJ2-5	NA	NA	14	TRBV18	CASSPRSAQETQYF
TRBJ2-3	NA	few	14	TRBV7-2	CASSLGQGTDTQYF
TRBJ1-1	TRBD1	NA	14	TRBV30	CAWNKGQINTEAFF
TRBJ1-5	NA	NA	13	TRBV7-3	CASSQTPGEPQHF
TRBJ2-2	TRBD2	NA	18	TRBV20-1	CSARAPWGGEGNTGELFF
TRBJ2-5	NA	NA	13	TRBV19	CASSIREQETQYF
TRBJ2-5	NA	NA	14	TRBV5-1	CASSGRDGQETQYF
TRBJ2-1	NA	NA	13	TRBV28	CASSPNMYNEQFF
TRBJ1-1	NA	NA	15	TRBV6-5	CASRDRQLSNTEAFF
TRBJ2-5	NA	once	16	TRBV12-3/TRBV12-4	CASSPGRTGFWETQYF
TRBJ2-5	NA	NA	14	TRBV30	CAWSVGGTQETQYF
TRBJ2-1	TRBD2	NA	15	TRBV18	CASSSIQASGIEQFF
TRBJ1-5	TRBD1	NA	15	TRBV20-1	CSTNPGTGEHQSQHF
TRBJ2-5	NA	NA	16	TRBV27	CASPGKIKGHQETQYF
TRBJ2-5	TRBD1	once	12	TRBV29-1	CSVGQGQETQYF
TRBJ1-2	NA	NA	15	TRBV20-1	CSASGEGSAGYGYTF
TRBJ2-7	NA	NA	13	TRBV30	CAWTRDSPHEQYF
TRBJ2-5	NA	once	12	TRBV15	CATSRAYETQYF
TRBJ2-5	TRBD2	NA	15	TRBV5-1	CASSAGTSGSETQYF
TRBJ2-3	NA	few	14	TRBV7-9	CASSLGTRTDTQYF
TRBJ2-3	TRBD2	NA	15	TRBV30	CAWSVGTSGTDTQYF
TRBJ1-2	NA	NA	13	TRBV28	CASSISDNYGYTF
TRBJ2-7	NA	few	14	TRBV11-2	CASSADRNSYEQYF
TRBJ2-3	NA	NA	12	TRBV29-1	CSVDGTTDTQYF
TRBJ2-1	TRBD2	NA	18	TRBV20-1	CSARDLLAGVTHYNEQFF
TRBJ1-1	NA	NA	15	TRBV20-1	CSARGTRAVVTEAFF
TRBJ1-2	NA	NA	14	TRBV27	CASSPGGGMDGYTF